This TCR beta chain is drawn from a study of shared clonotypes between healthy human individuals. The study, taken as a whole, reports: Since donors were few, the genetic and exposure-history diversity represented was limited. Sampling covered nothing but blood. Tissue TCR repertoires likely differ from those found in blood.

CDR3 length: 14 residues. The germline gives CDR1 LGHNA, CDR2 YNFKEQ. The ends lost 3 bases at V and 5 bases at J; junction bases unmatched: 3. On this clone itself: Its specificity is not known.

Data came from immunoSEQ multiplex PCR; TCRdb stores just in-frame clones and leaves some out. Of hundreds of thousands of clones detected, 73% appear once; the ten largest clones hold 1.5% to 2%. Healthy adults negative for HIV, lacking recent acute infections or vaccinations, served as donors. A CD45RA-negative memory subset and a CD45RA+ naive subset were separated from the CD4+ cells. The sequence came from a woman aged 25 to 39 in good health. The chain combines TRBV4-2 with TRBJ1-1; TRBD1 agrees at 10 bases. Sequencing input: memory CD4+ T cells sorted from blood. Subset given: CD45RA-negative fraction. The CDR3 loop reads CASSHPGQGTEAFF. The DNA for the CDR3 is TGTGCCAGCAGCCACCCGGGACAGGGGACTGAAGCTTTCTTT.